The text below deals with one TCR beta chain. The sample is drawn from a study of cytomegalovirus exposure and HLA in healthy donors. PCR primers comprised 60 Vbeta and 13 Jbeta primers. Repertoires were generated with immunoSEQ multiplex PCR, while TCRdb's copy carries only in-frame clones and drops some. The data show around 150,000 clones, with about 85% seen just once and 1.9% held by the top ten. The germline CDR1 and CDR2 sequences are SEHNR and FQNEAQ (reference sequence). J was trimmed by 2 bases and V by 1 base; bases with no gene match: 0. The CDR3 is made up of 15 amino acids. The clonotype originates from a young man in good health and CMV-seronegative. This chain joins TRBV7-9 and TRBJ1-5, with 9 bases fitting TRBD1. Sequenced: PBMCs. This chain's CDR3 is CASSLGTGGNQPQHF. CDR3 bases: TGTGCCAGCAGCTTAGGGACAGGGGGCAATCAGCCCCAGCATTTT.